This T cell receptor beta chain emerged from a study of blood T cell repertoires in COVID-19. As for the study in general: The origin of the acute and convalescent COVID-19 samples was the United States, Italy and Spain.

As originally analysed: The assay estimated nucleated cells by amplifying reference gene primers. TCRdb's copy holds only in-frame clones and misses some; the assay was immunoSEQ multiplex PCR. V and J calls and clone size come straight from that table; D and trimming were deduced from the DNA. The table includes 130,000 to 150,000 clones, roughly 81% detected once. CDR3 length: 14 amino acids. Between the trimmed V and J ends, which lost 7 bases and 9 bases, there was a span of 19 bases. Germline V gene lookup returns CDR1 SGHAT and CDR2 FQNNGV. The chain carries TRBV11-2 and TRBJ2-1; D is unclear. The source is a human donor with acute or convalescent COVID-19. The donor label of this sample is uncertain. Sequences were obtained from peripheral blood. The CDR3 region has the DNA TGTGCCAGCACCTCGCGAATAGTAAGAGGTGAGCAGTTCTTC. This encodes CASTSRIVRGEQFF. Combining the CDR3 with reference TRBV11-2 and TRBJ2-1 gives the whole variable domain EAGVAQSPRYKIIEKRQSVAFWCNPISGHATLYWYQQILGQGPKLLIQFQNNGVVDDSQLPKDRFSAERLKGVDSTLKIQPAKLEDSAVYLCASTSRIVRGEQFFGPGTRLTVL.